The sequence of this TCR beta chain was determined in a study of T cell responses to AZD1222 COVID-19 vaccine. TCRdb keeps only in-frame clones here, not all; method: immunoSEQ multiplex PCR. The table lists around 84,000 clones, 80% to 90% of them singletons. Trimming stripped 3 bases from V and 3 bases from J, with 7 bases between. The CDR3 has 13 amino acids. Germline CDR1 LNHDA, CDR2 SQIVND (reference sequence). The V and J genes are TRBV19 and TRBJ2-3; D is unresolved. Sample: peripheral blood, taken 28 days after the second AZD1222 dose. The sequence derives from an adult who received the AZD1222 COVID-19 vaccine. The CDR3 loop reads CASSMKRTDTQYF. As DNA, the CDR3 is TGTGCCAGTAGTATGAAAAGGACAGATACGCAGTATTTT.